This T cell receptor (beta chain) was sequenced during a study of CD8+ T cells in alopecia areata. Collection of lesional scalp punch biopsies and peripheral blood was performed in alopecia areata patients. Investigators isolated RNA and reverse transcribed it into cDNA to act as the sequencing template. The assay was immunoSEQ multiplex PCR, and TCRdb's table has in-frame clones only and misses some. This sample has 100,000 to 150,000 clones, with approximately 47% found just once. Sequenced sample: NKG2D-low CD8+ T cells sorted from blood. The origin of this receptor is a human donor with alopecia areata.

In DNA, the CDR3 is TGCAGCGTGACAGGGGTAGTAAGGACTGAAGCTTTCTTT. It specifies CSVTGVVRTEAFF. The rearrangement uses TRBV29-1 and TRBJ1-1; 8 bases line up with TRBD1. V gave up 6 bases and J gave up 5 bases; unmatched junction bases: 8. Germline V gives CDR1 SQVTM, CDR2 ANQGSEA. This CDR3 comprises 13 residues.